The next 22 T cell receptor beta chains were all read from a single sample in a study of post-analysis software for immune sequencing data. Points from the study as a whole: Compared with controls, patients had more of about 5 TRBV segments, including TRBV5-6, TRBV5-1 and TRBV20-1.

The antigens these receptors bind are not known. Presence of unique molecular identifiers characterized the TCR beta cDNA libraries. TCRdb called the PCR reads again in MiXCR, with one record for every CDR3 protein. The repertoire holds around 770,000 distinct CDR3 sequences, with 35% to 55% as singletons. Sequenced input: blood. Receptors were obtained from a girl aged 5 to 17 with multiple sclerosis.

The rearrangement uses TRBV10-3 and TRBJ1-5, with D perhaps matching TRBD1 (5 bases). CDR1 and CDR2 (germline): ENHRY, SYGVKD. Trimming stripped 6 bases from V and 5 bases from J, with 11 bases between. The CDR3 totals 13 residues. CDR3 sequence reads: CAIRLGPDQPQHF. As DNA, the CDR3 is TGTGCCATCAGACTGGGACCGGATCAGCCCCAGCATTTT.

This chain links TRBV3-1 with TRBJ2-1, with a weak D call TRBD2 (6 bases). The germline V and J ends were trimmed by 0 bases and 5 bases, with 11 bases remaining between them. Germline V gene lookup returns CDR1 LGHDT and CDR2 YNNKEL (reference sequence). The CDR3 covers 15 residues. The DNA for the CDR3 is TGTGCCAGCAGCCAAGATCCACTAGCTCACAATGAGCAGTTCTTC. It encodes CASSQDPLAHNEQFF.

The rearrangement uses TRBV29-1 and TRBJ2-5; possible D gene TRBD1, 5 bases. The germline gives CDR1 SQVTM, CDR2 ANQGSEA. Trimming took 5 bases from V and 4 from J, leaving 14 bases between them. This CDR3 region has 13 residues. The CDR3 DNA reads TGCAGCGTTCTCCACAGGCTGGGAGAGACCCAGTACTTC. Its translation: CSVLHRLGETQYF.

This clonotype was detected only a few times. This sequence joins TRBV7-9 and TRBJ2-3, with D perhaps TRBD1 (5 bases). The CDR3 extends over 12 amino acids. Germline V gives CDR1 SEHNR, CDR2 FQNEAQ (reference sequence). V gave up 3 bases and J gave up 5 bases, with 6 bases separating them. The CDR3 nucleotides are TGTGCCAGCAGCTTTCAGGGAGATACGCAGTATTTT. The encoded protein is CASSFQGDTQYF.

The V gene is TRBV20-1, the J gene TRBJ2-1, with 9 bases aligning to TRBD2. With V trimmed by 3 bases and J by 3 bases, 3 bases remained unmatched. The CDR3 sequence is 14 residues long. Germline V gives CDR1 DFQATT, CDR2 SNEGSKA (reference sequence). CDR3 nucleotide sequence: TGCAGTGCTAGTCGAGCGGGAGGCTACAATGAGCAGTTCTTC. It encodes CSASRAGGYNEQFF.

The chain joins TRBV20-1 to TRBJ2-5; no clear D. The CDR3 runs to 13 residues. The germline gives CDR1 DFQATT, CDR2 SNEGSKA (reference sequence). V lost 3 bases, J lost 2 bases, and 10 bases lay in between. The CDR3 reads CSASGQDQETQYF. CDR3 nucleotides: TGCAGTGCTAGCGGGCAAGATCAAGAGACCCAGTACTTC.

The rearrangement links TRBV5-5 to TRBJ1-2, with 7 bases aligning to TRBD1. V lost 6 bases and J lost 6; bases outside the gene matches: 29. This CDR3 spans 20 amino acids. CDR1 is SGHKS, CDR2 YYEKEE, per germline (reference sequence). The CDR3 loop is CASNGGTESTRTGRPHGYTF. CDR3 nucleotides: TGTGCCAGCAACGGTGGGACAGAGAGCACACGAACGGGCCGGCCTCATGGCTACACCTTC. The full variable domain, rest sourced from reference TRBV5-5 and TRBJ1-2, is DAGVTQSPTHLIKTRGQQVTLRCSPISGHKSVSWYQQVLGQGPQFIFQYYEKEERGRGNFPDRFSARQFPNYSSELNVNALLLGDSALYLCASNGGTESTRTGRPHGYTFGSGTRLTVV.

The genes are TRBV12-3 or TRBV12-4 and TRBJ2-4; 8 positions agree with TRBD1. The CDR3 sequence is 14 residues long. V lost 7 bases to trimming and J lost 5 bases; unmatched junction nucleotides: 7. CDR3 nucleotide sequence: TGTGCCAGCACCAACCGGGACAGGCAAAACATTCAGTACTTC. Its protein product is CASTNRDRQNIQYF.

V and J are TRBV15 and TRBJ1-1; the D is unclear. This CDR3 contains 13 residues. Trimming cost V 6 bases and J 6 bases, with 14 bases left between them. The germline V gene has CDR1 LNHNV and CDR2 YYDKDF (reference sequence). CDR3 in amino acids: CATSLSTGSEAFF. The CDR3 nucleotides are TGTGCCACCAGTCTCAGTACCGGGTCTGAAGCTTTCTTT.

This rearrangement joins TRBV4-2 to TRBJ1-1; D perhaps matches TRBD1 (6 bases). Trimming pared 7 bases from V and 1 base from J, leaving 19 bases between. Germline CDR1 reads LGHNA; CDR2 reads YNFKEQ. The CDR3 spans 16 residues. The CDR3: CASNPLAEGQNTEAFF. For the CDR3, the DNA is TGTGCCAGCAACCCCCTCGCCGAGGGACAGAACACTGAAGCTTTCTTT.

V and J are TRBV4-3 and TRBJ2-1; the D gene is possibly TRBD2 (6 bases). CDR3 length: 17 residues. V was cut by 0 bases and J by 0 bases, with 12 bases left in between. Germline assignment: CDR1 LGHNA and CDR2 YSLEER. The CDR3 protein is CASSQDLGGSSYNEQFF. Written as DNA, the CDR3 is TGCGCCAGCAGCCAAGATTTGGGGGGAAGCTCCTACAATGAGCAGTTCTTC.

CDR3 DNA sequence: TGTGCCAGCAGTGACCCGACAGGGGGGAAAAACATTCAGTACTTC. The encoded protein is CASSDPTGGKNIQYF. The chain carries TRBV2 and TRBJ2-7; 9 bases align to TRBD1. With the DNA end fitting TRBJ2-4 better, the J assignment may be wrong. From germline, CDR1 is SNHLY and CDR2 FYNNEI. This CDR3 comprises 15 residues.

The chain has TRBV11-2 and TRBJ2-1; TRBD1 matches 7 bases. V lost 1 base to trimming and J lost 6 bases; unmatched junction nucleotides: 6. CDR1 and CDR2 (germline): SGHAT, FQNNGV. This CDR3 comprises 15 residues. The DNA for the CDR3 is TGTGCCAGCAGCTTAGGAGACAGGGTAACCAATGAGCAGTTCTTC. It specifies CASSLGDRVTNEQFF. Full variable domain (remainder filled in from reference TRBV11-2 and TRBJ2-1): EAGVAQSPRYKIIEKRQSVAFWCNPISGHATLYWYQQILGQGPKLLIQFQNNGVVDDSQLPKDRFSAERLKGVDSTLKIQPAKLEDSAVYLCASSLGDRVTNEQFFGPGTRLTVL.

This rearrangement joins TRBV6-6 to TRBJ1-1; no definite D call. Germline CDR1 is MNHNY and CDR2 is SVGAGI (reference sequence). The V end lost 0 bases, the J end lost 7 bases, and 6 bases lay between the germline ends. This CDR3 contains 12 residues. CDR3 nucleotides: TGTGCCAGCAGTTACTCTGTCAGTGAAGCTTTCTTT. This translates into CASSYSVSEAFF.

V usage is TRBV20-1 and J usage is TRBJ1-2; 7 bases are a match to TRBD1. The J segment lost 2 bases and the V segment lost 6 bases, leaving 12 bases of the junction unmatched. Germline CDR1 DFQATT, CDR2 SNEGSKA (reference sequence). This CDR3 comprises 15 residues. CDR3 loop: CSATTGDLFNYGYTF. In DNA, the CDR3 is TGCAGTGCCACAACAGGGGATTTATTCAACTATGGCTACACCTTC.

As DNA, the CDR3 is TGTGCCAGCAGTTCCGGTGGAGGGGGGGGAGAGCAGTACTTC. The encoded protein is CASSSGGGGGEQYF. V gene TRBV12-3 or TRBV12-4 combines with J gene TRBJ2-7, with a weak D call TRBD2 (7 bases). The CDR3 loop spans 14 amino acids. With 4 bases removed from V and 7 bases from J, the gap between germline ends came to 17 bases.

Remarks on this clonotype: One end of the junction fails to match germline, which may point to a read error. This chain connects TRBV7-8 to TRBJ2-7; 9 bases are a match to TRBD2. Germline V gene sequence: CDR1 SGHVS, CDR2 FQNEAQ. The CDR3 has 15 residues. The CDR3 sequence: CASGLISGSFNEQYF. CDR3 bases: TGTGCCAGCGGCTTAATTAGCGGGAGCTTTAATGAGCAGTACTTC.

The V call is TRBV27, the J call TRBJ2-5; D unclear. This CDR3 has 16 residues. CDR1 and CDR2 from the germline V gene are MNHEY and SMNVEV (reference sequence). Trimming shortened V by 4 bases and J by 2 bases, and 17 bases separated the two germline ends. This CDR3 is CASSSRAPSEQETQYF. The CDR3 DNA sequence: TGTGCCAGCAGTTCCCGGGCCCCATCCGAACAAGAGACCCAGTACTTC.

The CDR3 DNA follows: TGTGCCAGCGGGCAGGGACCGAGCTACGAGCAGTACTTC. Protein: CASGQGPSYEQYF. The genes are TRBV9 and TRBJ2-4, with D perhaps assigned TRBD1 or TRBD2 (5 bases each). The J call is uncertain, as TRBJ2-7 better fits the DNA end. In germline, CDR1 is SGDLS, CDR2 YYNGEE. The CDR3 is 13 amino acids.

This sequence joins TRBV7-8 and TRBJ2-1; TRBD2 matches at 11 bases. Germline-derived CDR1 and CDR2 are SGHVS and FQNEAQ. The CDR3 has 17 amino acids. V dropped 1 base and J dropped 4; count of bases not matched to a gene: 6. The CDR3 DNA is TGTGCCAGCAGCTTAGGGACTAGCGGGTCACAATACAATGAGCAGTTCTTC. As protein: CASSLGTSGSQYNEQFF.

This chain joins TRBV14 and TRBJ1-2; unclear D gene. The CDR3 length is 10 residues. The V gene's germline CDR1 is SGHDN and CDR2 FVKESK. The ends were cut back, 7 bases at V and 8 bases at J, with 8 bases in the middle. CDR3 loop: CASKASGYTF. The CDR3 region has the DNA TGTGCCAGCAAAGCTTCGGGCTACACCTTC.

This chain uses TRBV4-3 with TRBJ2-1; no firm D call. The CDR3 is made up of 18 amino acids. With 4 bases removed from V and 0 bases from J, the gap between germline ends came to 19 bases. Germline V gene sequence: CDR1 LGHNA, CDR2 YSLEER. The CDR3 DNA is TGCGCCAGCAGCCCAGACCCTCCTGGTCTCCTCTCCTACAATGAGCAGTTCTTC. This translates into CASSPDPPGLLSYNEQFF.